Sequencing of this T cell receptor beta chain was carried out in a study of blood T cell repertoires in COVID-19. Looking at the study overall: PBMCs, B-cell-depleted T cells, or T cells provided the cDNA or gDNA that made up the material.

V lost 4 bases, J lost 1 base, and 6 bases stayed unmatched. Germline V lookup: CDR1 SGHTA, CDR2 FQGTGA. This CDR3 is built from 15 residues. Some clones are missing from TCRdb's copy, which holds only in-frame ones; the method was immunoSEQ multiplex PCR. The data show about 160,000 clones, 79% seen once. V gene TRBV7-3 combines with J gene TRBJ1-1, with 7 bases that match TRBD1. This receptor was obtained from a woman aged 55 to 70 with COVID-19, enrolled during active disease. The sequencing sample was made of peripheral blood. CDR3: CASSYRTGENTEAFF. For the CDR3, the DNA is TGTGCCAGCAGCTACCGGACAGGAGAGAACACTGAAGCTTTCTTT.